Each of the 13 T cell receptor beta chains below was sequenced from the same sample in a study of T cell changes during pregnancy in multiple sclerosis. Sequencing was performed with immunoSEQ multiplex PCR; in TCRdb, only in-frame clones are kept and a portion is missing. This sample has approximately 61,000 clones, with 88% found just once. The sequenced sample was peripheral blood, obtained in the first trimester of pregnancy. These receptors were taken from a female donor with multiple sclerosis, enrolled in a pregnancy study.

The gene calls are TRBV28 and TRBJ2-3; possible D gene TRBD1, 5 bases. Germline assignment: CDR1 MDHEN and CDR2 SYDVKM. The CDR3 sequence is 16 residues long. Trimming cost V 8 bases and J 0 bases, with 18 bases left between them. The CDR3 DNA reads as TGTGCCAGCCATTATTCAGGGCCGCCGAGCACAGATACGCAGTATTTT. Its translation is CASHYSGPPSTDTQYF.

The chain combines TRBV5-1 with TRBJ2-3; possible D gene TRBD1, 5 bases. The V gene's germline CDR1 is SGHRS and CDR2 YFSETQ. The CDR3 totals 14 residues. Trimming stripped 0 bases from V and 11 bases from J, with 16 bases between. The CDR3 DNA follows: TGCGCCAGCAGCTTGGGGACGGCAACCCAGGGGCAGTATTTT. Protein sequence: CASSLGTATQGQYF.

The V and J genes are TRBV11-2 and TRBJ2-1, with 8 bases lining up with TRBD2. Germline lookup yields CDR1 SGHAT and CDR2 FQNNGV. V gave up 4 bases and J gave up 0 bases; unmatched junction bases: 5. The CDR3 covers 16 residues. CDR3 nucleotides: TGTGCCAGCAGCTACCTAGCGGGTAGCTCCTACAATGAGCAGTTCTTC. Encoded protein: CASSYLAGSSYNEQFF. Using reference TRBV11-2 and TRBJ2-1 for the parts outside the CDR3, the full variable domain is EAGVAQSPRYKIIEKRQSVAFWCNPISGHATLYWYQQILGQGPKLLIQFQNNGVVDDSQLPKDRFSAERLKGVDSTLKIQPAKLEDSAVYLCASSYLAGSSYNEQFFGPGTRLTVL.

The chain has TRBV10-3 and TRBJ2-2; D remains ambiguous. The CDR3 has 15 amino acids. Germline lookup yields CDR1 ENHRY and CDR2 SYGVKD. Trimming took 6 bases from V and 0 from J, leaving 11 bases between them. The DNA of the CDR3 is TGTGCCATCAGGAATGGGCAGACGAACACCGGGGAGCTGTTTTTT. It translates to CAIRNGQTNTGELFF.

With regard to this clone: Mismatch with germline at one junction end may stem from a read error. Other DNA sequences in this specimen translate into the identical CDR3. CDR3 region: CASSAFGRLDEQYF. The DNA for the CDR3 is TGTGCCAGCAGTGCCTTTGGGCGTTTAGACGAGCAGTATTTC. The chain links TRBV6-5 to TRBJ2-7; D call uncertain. The CDR3 runs to 14 residues. Germline CDR1 is MNHEY and CDR2 is SVGAGI.

The CDR3 reads CASSASSGQGANQPQHF. As DNA, the CDR3 is TGTGCCAGCAGCGCCAGCTCGGGGCAGGGGGCGAATCAGCCCCAGCATTTT. V usage is TRBV2 and J usage is TRBJ1-5, with TRBD1 matching 8 bases. V gave up 6 bases and J gave up 4 bases; unmatched junction bases: 14. The CDR3 runs 17 residues. CDR1 and CDR2 (germline): SNHLY, FYNNEI. Full variable domain (remainder filled in from reference TRBV2 and TRBJ1-5): EPEVTQTPSHQVTQMGQEVILRCVPISNHLYFYWYRQILGQKVEFLVSFYNNEISEKSEIFDDQFSVERPDGSNFTLKIRSTKLEDSAMYFCASSASSGQGANQPQHFGDGTRLSIL.

V usage is TRBV7-2 and J usage is TRBJ2-7; TRBD1 agrees at 10 bases. Germline V lookup: CDR1 SGHTA, CDR2 FQGNSA. V lost 3 bases to trimming and J lost 4 bases; unmatched junction nucleotides: 6. The CDR3 loop spans 15 amino acids. The CDR3 nucleotides read TGTGCCAGCAGCTTTTTGACAGGGGGCGTTTACGAGCAGTACTTC. Translated: CASSFLTGGVYEQYF.

This sequence joins TRBV10-1 and TRBJ2-3; tentatively, D is TRBD2 (5 bases). Germline CDR1 and CDR2: WNHNN and SYGVQD (reference sequence). This CDR3 is 14 amino acids long. V shed 4 bases and J shed 2 bases, with 10 bases lying between them. The CDR3 protein is CASSGGISTDTQYF. DNA of the CDR3: TGCGCCAGCAGTGGAGGGATTTCCACAGATACGCAGTATTTT.

V usage is TRBV29-1 and J usage is TRBJ1-5; the match to TRBD1 covers 9 bases. The trim removed 5 bases at V and 3 bases at J, leaving 8 bases unmatched. The germline V gene has CDR1 SQVTM and CDR2 ANQGSEA. The CDR3 has 15 amino acids. CDR3 nucleotide sequence: TGCAGCGTTCAGAGGGGGACAGGGTTCAATCAGCCCCAGCATTTT. Translation: CSVQRGTGFNQPQHF.

CDR3 DNA sequence: TGTGCCAGCAGACCGACAGGGAACCTCGAGCAGTACTTC. Translating it yields CASRPTGNLEQYF. The chain employs TRBV6-6 and TRBJ2-7, with 7 bases that match TRBD1. Germline CDR1 MNHNY, CDR2 SVGAGI (reference sequence). The CDR3 runs to 13 residues. Trimming cost V 6 bases and J 6 bases; bases outside gene matches: 8.

This sequence joins TRBV19 and TRBJ1-5; TRBD1 might be the D (6 bases). The ends were cut back, 1 base at V and 6 bases at J, with 13 bases in the middle. The CDR3 extends over 15 amino acids. Germline V CDR1 and CDR2: LNHDA, SQIVND (reference sequence). CDR3 protein: CASSIVPGVSQPQHF. The CDR3 DNA follows: TGTGCCAGTAGTATAGTCCCAGGGGTTAGTCAGCCCCAGCATTTT.

The rearrangement uses TRBV7-2 and TRBJ2-3; perhaps TRBD2 as D (6 bases). CDR3 length: 13 amino acids. CDR1 is SGHTA, CDR2 FQGNSA, per germline. V gave up 6 bases and J gave up 2 bases, with 9 bases separating them. CDR3 nucleotide sequence: TGTGCCAGCAGTCGGACTAACACAGATACGCAGTATTTT. Its translation: CASSRTNTDTQYF.

The V gene is TRBV30, the J gene TRBJ2-3; D ambiguous. This CDR3 is built from 12 residues. Germline assignment: CDR1 GTSNPN and CDR2 SVGIG (reference sequence). Trimming took off 2 bases at V and 9 bases at J, with 12 bases between the two ends. The CDR3: CAWSTAPQTQYF. In DNA form, the CDR3 reads TGTGCCTGGAGTACGGCCCCACAGACGCAGTATTTT. Drawing the rest from reference TRBV30 and TRBJ2-3, the complete variable domain is SQTIHQWPATLVQPVGSPLSLECTVEGTSNPNLYWYRQAAGRGLQLLFYSVGIGQISSEVPQNLSASRPQDRQFILSSKKLLLSDSGFYLCAWSTAPQTQYFGPGTRLTVL.